One and the same sample provided the 7 T cell receptor beta chains below, sequenced in a study of T cells in localized non-small cell lung cancer. The data were produced by immunoSEQ multiplex PCR, yet TCRdb's version contains in-frame clones alone and is incomplete. The data contain approximately 35,000 clones, roughly nine tenths of them seen just once; the ten biggest clones take up approximately 5.2%. This specimen was PBMCs, taken before any cancer treatment. Receptors were obtained from a man aged 35-69 years with stage II lung adenocarcinoma.

The chain carries TRBV9 and TRBJ2-2, with D perhaps matching TRBD1 (6 bases). Germline V gene sequence: CDR1 SGDLS, CDR2 YYNGEE. This CDR3 is built from 14 residues. With 0 bases removed from V and 7 bases from J, the gap between germline ends came to 10 bases. CDR3 loop: CASSVEAGVGELFF. CDR3 DNA sequence: TGTGCCAGCAGCGTAGAGGCAGGGGTCGGGGAGCTGTTTTTT.

The chain is built from TRBV5-1 and TRBJ1-2; 10 positions agree with TRBD1. V was pared by 3 bases and J by 5 bases, with 4 bases of the junction left unmatched. Looked up from germline, CDR1 is SGHRS and CDR2 is YFSETQ. The CDR3 contains 14 residues. The CDR3 loop is CASSSGTGDYGYTF. As DNA, the CDR3 is TGCGCCAGCAGCTCCGGGACAGGGGATTATGGCTACACCTTC. Full variable domain (remainder filled in from reference TRBV5-1 and TRBJ1-2): KAGVTQTPRYLIKTRGQQVTLSCSPISGHRSVSWYQQTPGQGLQFLFEYFSETQRNKGNFPGRFSGRQFSNSRSEMNVSTLELGDSALYLCASSSGTGDYGYTFGSGTRLTVV.

CDR3 protein: CASSLGGTSGSQQFF. The CDR3 nucleotides read TGTGCCAGCAGTTTGGGAGGGACTAGCGGGAGTCAGCAGTTCTTC. The genes are TRBV28 and TRBJ2-1, with TRBD2 identical over 14 bases. Germline values: CDR1 MDHEN, CDR2 SYDVKM. With V trimmed by 3 bases and J by 11 bases, 6 bases remained unmatched. The CDR3 extends over 15 amino acids.

The chain has TRBV7-7 and TRBJ2-5; a weak D match, TRBD2 (5 bases). Trimming removed 3 bases at V and 5 bases at J, with 10 bases between. This CDR3 region has 13 residues. Germline CDR1 and CDR2: SSHAT and FNYEAQ (reference sequence). CDR3: CASSLGPGETQYF. The CDR3 nucleotides read TGTGCCAGCAGCTTGGGCCCGGGGGAGACCCAGTACTTC. The full variable domain, rest sourced from reference TRBV7-7 and TRBJ2-5, is GAGVSQSPRYKVTKRGQDVTLRCDPISSHATLYWYQQALGQGPEFLTYFNYEAQPDKSGLPSDRFSAERPEGSISTLTIQRTEQRDSAMYRCASSLGPGETQYFGPGTRLLVL.

The chain is built from TRBV5-1 and TRBJ2-3; 9 bases align to TRBD1. After removal of 4 bases from V and 3 bases from J, the junction contained 6 bases not matched to a gene. The CDR3 is 15 residues long. CDR1 and CDR2 from the germline V gene are SGHRS and YFSETQ. The CDR3 reads CASSIGTGRTDTQYF. The CDR3 coding sequence is TGCGCCAGCAGCATCGGGACAGGGAGGACAGATACGCAGTATTTT.

A few counts support this clone. The rearrangement links TRBV27 to TRBJ2-2, with TRBD2 matching over 15 bases. Germline assignment: CDR1 MNHEY and CDR2 SMNVEV (reference sequence). The CDR3 spans 16 residues. J gave up 4 bases and V 8 bases, and 5 bases lay outside the gene matches. CDR3 residues: CASGLAGGPGTGELFF. The CDR3 nucleotides are TGTGCCAGCGGACTAGCGGGAGGGCCAGGCACCGGGGAGCTGTTTTTT.

This clone was observed once. V gene TRBV29-1 combines with J gene TRBJ1-2; D may be TRBD1 (5 bases). The germline CDR1 and CDR2 sequences are SQVTM and ANQGSEA. This CDR3 is built from 11 residues. The CDR3 sequence: CSTQGSYGYTF. Written as DNA, the CDR3 is TGCAGTACCCAGGGTAGCTATGGCTACACCTTC.